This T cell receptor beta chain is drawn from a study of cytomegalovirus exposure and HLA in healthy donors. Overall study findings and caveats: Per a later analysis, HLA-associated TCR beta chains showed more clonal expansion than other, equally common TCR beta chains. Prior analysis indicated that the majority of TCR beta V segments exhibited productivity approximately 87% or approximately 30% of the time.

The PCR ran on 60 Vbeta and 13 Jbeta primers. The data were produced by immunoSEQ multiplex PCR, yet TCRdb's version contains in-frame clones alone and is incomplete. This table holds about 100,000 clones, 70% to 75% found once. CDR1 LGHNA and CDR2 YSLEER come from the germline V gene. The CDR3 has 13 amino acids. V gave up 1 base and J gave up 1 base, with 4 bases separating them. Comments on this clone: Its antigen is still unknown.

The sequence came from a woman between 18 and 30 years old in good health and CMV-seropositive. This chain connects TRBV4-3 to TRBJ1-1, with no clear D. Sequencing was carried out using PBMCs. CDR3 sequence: CASSQASNTEAFF. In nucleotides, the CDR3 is TGCGCCAGCAGCCAAGCGTCGAACACTGAAGCTTTCTTT.